This T cell receptor beta chain was captured by sequencing in a study of blood T cells in healthy people across ages. As for the study in general: In model experiments, template switching was able to capture about one barcoded beta molecule for every two T cells that were present. Study-wide findings and caveats: Naive T cell percentage strongly correlated with TCR beta diversity.

This clonotype was detected a few times. Antigen unknown. With a J-beta primer mix and a sample-barcoded 5' primer, a second PCR ran about 7 to 12 cycles. TCRdb re-called the 5' RACE reads with MiXCR, one entry per CDR3 protein. Among about 1.8 million distinct CDR3 sequences listed, just under 50% were seen once. With 4 bases removed from V and 5 bases from J, the gap between germline ends came to 20 bases. Per the germline V gene, CDR1 is SGHTA and CDR2 is FQGNSA. This CDR3 comprises 16 residues. The sample comprised blood. The chain links TRBV7-2 to TRBJ1-2; TRBD1 is a possible D gene (6 bases). The origin of this receptor is a woman in her thirties or forties in good health. The CDR3, as DNA: TGTGCCAGCAGCTCTTCTCCCAGGGGCGGGGAGTATGGCTACACCTTC. Translating it yields CASSSSPRGGEYGYTF.